Listed below are T cell receptor beta chains from one sample, sequenced in a study of patients and donors after allogeneic stem cell transplantation. Using its own MiXCR run on the RT-PCR reads, TCRdb lists one record per CDR3 protein. The data show a few hundred thousand distinct CDR3 sequences, 14% seen once. Sequences were obtained from blood, either unsorted or a sorted T cell fraction (not recorded which). These receptors were obtained from a human donor who was either an allogeneic HSCT recipient or a stem cell or donor lymphocyte infusion donor (not recorded which). It is not recorded whose cells these are; they may come from a transplant donor. Both conserved end residues are part of each CDR3. D genes are given only for firm matches. Rows give clone size only sometimes, using once, few, many, or a class for an expanded clone.

NA	TRBV4-1	TRBJ1-3	18	many	CASSQDQLPDLAGNTIYF	TGCGCCAGCAGCCAAGATCAACTCCCAGACCTAGCGGGAAACACCATATATTTT
NA	TRBV20-1	TRBJ2-3	15	few	CSALYRLESTDTQYF	TGCAGTGCTCTATATCGACTAGAAAGCACAGATACGCAGTATTTT
TRBD2	TRBV7-3	TRBJ2-4	14	NA	CASSRAGGGNIQYF	TGTGCCAGCAGCCGAGCTGGGGGGGGAAACATTCAGTACTTC
TRBD2	TRBV5-1	TRBJ2-1	14	NA	CASSGREVYNEQFF	TGCGCCAGCAGCGGGCGGGAGGTCTACAATGAGCAGTTCTTC
TRBD1	TRBV6-5	TRBJ1-6	19	few	CASSYSKKGTGAHNSPLHF	TGTGCCAGCAGTTACTCTAAAAAGGGGACAGGGGCGCATAATTCACCCCTCCACTTT
NA	TRBV28	TRBJ2-3	13	few	CASPCGCTDTQYF	TGTGCCAGTCCTTGTGGGTGCACAGATACGCAGTATTTT
NA	TRBV18	TRBJ2-7	14	NA	CASSRTATVYEQYF	TGTGCCAGCTCACGTACGGCGACAGTCTACGAGCAGTACTTC
NA	TRBV6-2/TRBV6-3	TRBJ2-7	11	NA	CASSARGEQYF	TGTGCCAGCAGTGCACGCGGGGAGCAGTACTTC
TRBD1	TRBV11-2	TRBJ2-7	14	many	CASSPTGTSYEQYF	TGTGCCAGCAGCCCGACAGGGACCTCCTACGAGCAGTACTTC
TRBD1	TRBV5-4	TRBJ1-2	14	few	CASSQPGQSYGYTF	TGTGCCAGCAGCCAACCGGGACAGAGTTATGGCTACACCTTC
NA	TRBV7-2	TRBJ1-1	15	few	CASSSWGASGAEAFF	TGTGCCAGCAGCTCATGGGGGGCGTCCGGCGCTGAAGCTTTCTTT
NA	TRBV3-1	TRBJ2-7	15	many	CASSPLGGGPDEQYF	TGTGCCAGCAGCCCTCTCGGTGGGGGGCCCGACGAGCAGTACTTC
NA	TRBV5-1	TRBJ2-1	17	NA	CASSFGGGANSYNEQFF	TGCGCCAGCAGCTTTGGTGGCGGGGCCAACTCCTACAATGAGCAGTTCTTC
NA	TRBV5-1	TRBJ1-3	18	few	CASSGRDLKGDSGNTIYF	TGCGCCAGCAGCGGCCGGGACCTTAAGGGCGACTCTGGAAACACCATATATTTT
TRBD2	TRBV6-5	TRBJ2-1	15	NA	CASSYSSGGIDEQFF	TGTGCCAGCAGTTACTCTAGCGGGGGTATCGATGAGCAGTTCTTC
NA	TRBV15	TRBJ2-6	18	NA	CATSTGFLQGSGANVLTF	TGTGCCACCAGCACCGGCTTTTTACAGGGTTCTGGGGCCAACGTCCTGACTTTC
NA	TRBV7-9	TRBJ2-5	16	many	CASSTPSGGSQETQYF	TGTGCCAGCAGCACCCCTTCGGGGGGCAGCCAAGAGACCCAGTACTTC
NA	TRBV30	TRBJ1-3	16	many	CAWSPPWGLSGNTIYF	TGTGCCTGGAGCCCCCCATGGGGGCTTTCTGGAAACACCATATATTTT
NA	TRBV3-1	TRBJ2-7	14	many	CASSQSSVGHEQYF	TGTGCCAGCAGCCAGTCAAGCGTTGGCCACGAGCAGTACTTC
TRBD1	TRBV27	TRBJ2-5	17	NA	CASSYPTGGNWQETQYF	TGTGCCAGCAGTTATCCAACAGGGGGCAATTGGCAAGAGACCCAGTACTTC
NA	TRBV6-6	TRBJ1-5	13	few	CASRRGNNQPQHF	TGTGCCAGCAGACGGGGCAACAATCAGCCCCAGCATTTT
NA	TRBV5-1	TRBJ2-7	15	many	CASSHTGRGAYEQYF	TGCGCCAGCAGCCACACAGGGAGAGGCGCCTACGAGCAGTACTTC
TRBD2	TRBV9	TRBJ2-2	16	NA	CASSVGSGRSTGELFF	TGTGCCAGCAGCGTAGGTAGCGGGAGGAGCACCGGGGAGCTGTTTTTT
NA	TRBV9	TRBJ2-3	15	many	CASSVQATSTDTQYF	TGTGCCAGCAGCGTACAGGCCACTAGCACAGATACGCAGTATTTT
TRBD1	TRBV4-1	TRBJ1-2	15	few	CASSHQQGTNYGYTF	TGCGCCAGCAGCCACCAACAGGGGACTAACTATGGCTACACCTTC
TRBD2	TRBV11-2	TRBJ2-6	16	NA	CASTHQRGVGANVLTF	TGTGCCAGCACCCACCAGCGGGGGGTTGGGGCCAACGTCCTGACTTTC
NA	TRBV12-3/TRBV12-4	TRBJ2-7	14	NA	CASSFGGASYEQYF	TGTGCCAGCAGTTTTGGGGGGGCGTCCTACGAGCAGTACTTC
TRBD1	TRBV20-1	TRBJ2-2	15	NA	CSANRQGFGTGELFF	TGCAGTGCCAATCGACAGGGATTTGGCACCGGGGAGCTGTTTTTT
TRBD1	TRBV24-1	TRBJ1-2	13	NA	CATSEDRNYGYTF	TGTGCCACCAGTGAGGACAGGAACTATGGCTACACCTTC
TRBD2	TRBV4-1	TRBJ2-1	15	many	CASSLASGGAYEQFF	TGCGCCAGCAGCCTTGCTAGCGGGGGGGCATATGAGCAGTTCTTC
NA	TRBV7-8	TRBJ1-3	16	NA	CASRPGLTVSGNTIYF	TGTGCCAGCAGGCCGGGCCTCACCGTCTCTGGAAACACCATATATTTT
TRBD2	TRBV7-2	TRBJ2-7	13	NA	CASSSTSATEQYF	TGTGCCAGCAGCTCTACTAGCGCTACGGAGCAGTACTTC
TRBD2	TRBV3-1	TRBJ2-3	16	few	CASSQERVAGTDTQYF	TGTGCCAGCAGCCAAGAGCGAGTAGCGGGAACAGATACGCAGTATTTT
TRBD1	TRBV6-5	TRBJ1-1	12	NA	CASEGGQGPAFF	TGTGCCAGCGAAGGAGGACAGGGACCTGCTTTCTTT
NA	TRBV29-1	TRBJ2-5	14	many	CSVVRADYLGSQYF	TGCAGCGTTGTTAGGGCCGACTACCTCGGATCCCAGTACTTC
NA	TRBV30	TRBJ1-1	14	NA	CAWRLGQLNTEAFF	TGTGCCTGGAGACTAGGACAGCTCAACACTGAAGCTTTCTTT
NA	TRBV12-3/TRBV12-4	TRBJ1-2	15	NA	CASSLSGSANYGYTF	TGTGCCAGCAGTTTAAGCGGATCAGCTAACTATGGCTACACCTTC
NA	TRBV5-5	TRBJ2-3	16	few	CASSPVRRGLTDTQYF	TGTGCCAGCAGCCCCGTCCGGCGGGGACTCACAGATACGCAGTATTTT
NA	TRBV28	TRBJ2-7	17	NA	CASSLRRGQGQLYEQYF	TGTGCCAGCAGTTTACGAAGGGGACAAGGCCAATTATACGAGCAGTACTTC
NA	TRBV20-1	TRBJ1-1	12	few	CSARKASTEAFF	TGCAGTGCTAGAAAGGCGTCTACTGAAGCTTTCTTT
NA	TRBV15	TRBJ2-2	16	NA	CATSRDAWGDTGELFF	TGTGCCACCAGCAGAGACGCATGGGGGGACACCGGGGAGCTGTTTTTT
NA	TRBV20-1	TRBJ1-5	15	few	CSARDPGPGNQPQHF	TGCAGTGCTAGAGATCCGGGGCCAGGCAATCAGCCCCAGCATTTT
TRBD1	TRBV6-1	TRBJ2-2	15	few	CASSLGTGRVGELFF	TGTGCCAGCAGTCTCGGGACAGGGAGGGTCGGGGAGCTGTTTTTT
NA	TRBV5-1	TRBJ2-1	15	many	CASSSGGMSYNEQFF	TGCGCCAGCAGCTCAGGGGGGATGTCCTACAATGAGCAGTTCTTC
NA	TRBV5-1	TRBJ2-6	17	few	CASSYATGISGANVLTF	TGCGCCAGCAGCTACGCAACAGGTATCTCTGGGGCCAACGTCCTGACTTTC
TRBD2	TRBV6-1	TRBJ2-1	13	NA	CASGTSGISEQFF	TGTGCCAGCGGGACTAGCGGGATCAGTGAGCAGTTCTTC
NA	TRBV7-6	TRBJ2-1	13	few	CASSLLGFNEQFF	TGTGCCAGCAGCTTATTGGGGTTCAATGAGCAGTTCTTC
NA	TRBV12-3/TRBV12-4	TRBJ2-6	14	NA	CASKGQAGANVLTF	TGTGCCAGCAAGGGACAAGCTGGGGCCAACGTCCTGACTTTC
NA	TRBV7-9	TRBJ2-7	13	few	CASSLGVSYEQYF	TGTGCCAGCAGCCTGGGGGTTTCCTACGAGCAGTACTTC
TRBD1	TRBV2	TRBJ2-3	15	NA	CASSDVGQGTDTQYF	TGTGCCAGCAGTGACGTGGGACAGGGCACAGATACGCAGTATTTT
NA	TRBV20-1	TRBJ2-3	13	few	CSAGAGFTDTQYF	TGCAGCGCCGGAGCGGGCTTCACAGATACGCAGTATTTT
NA	TRBV5-1	TRBJ2-7	16	NA	CASSSGGGFGSYEQYF	TGCGCCAGCAGCTCCGGCGGGGGCTTCGGCTCCTACGAGCAGTACTTC
NA	TRBV7-2	TRBJ1-6	14	NA	CASSLQGVDSPLHF	TGTGCCAGCAGCTTGCAGGGTGTAGATTCACCCCTCCACTTT
TRBD2	TRBV20-1	TRBJ2-5	14	many	CSAGSGGLGETQYF	TGCAGTGCTGGCAGCGGGGGGCTCGGGGAGACCCAGTACTTC
NA	TRBV20-1	TRBJ1-6	16	many	CSASPSLDSYNSPLHF	TGCAGTGCTAGTCCTTCCCTCGACAGCTATAATTCACCCCTCCACTTT
NA	TRBV25-1	TRBJ2-5	14	NA	CASSELVGGETQYF	TGTGCCAGCAGTGAATTGGTGGGAGGAGAGACCCAGTACTTC
TRBD2	TRBV10-2	TRBJ2-7	17	many	CASSDPGGGLHSYEQYF	TGCGCCAGCAGTGACCCCGGCGGGGGTTTACACTCCTACGAGCAGTACTTC